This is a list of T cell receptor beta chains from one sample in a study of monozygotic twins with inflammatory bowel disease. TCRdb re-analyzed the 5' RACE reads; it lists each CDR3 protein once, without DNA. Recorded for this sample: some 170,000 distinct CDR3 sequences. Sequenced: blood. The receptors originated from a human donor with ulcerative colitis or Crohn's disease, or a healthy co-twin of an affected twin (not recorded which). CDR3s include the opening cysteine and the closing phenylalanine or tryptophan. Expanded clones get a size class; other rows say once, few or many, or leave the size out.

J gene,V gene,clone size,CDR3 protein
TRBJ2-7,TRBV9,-,CASSASGDGAYEQYF
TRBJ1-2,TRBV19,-,CASHHRATGGYTF
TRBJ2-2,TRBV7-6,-,CASSSRTSGGYTGELFF
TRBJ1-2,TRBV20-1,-,CSASRSGDKGYTF
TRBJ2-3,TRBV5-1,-,CASAFLGRTSTDTQYF
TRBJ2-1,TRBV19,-,CASSIDSGRVYNEQFF
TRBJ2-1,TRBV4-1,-,CASSQGLTGVQQFF
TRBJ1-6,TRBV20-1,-,CSAVPGQGNSPLHF
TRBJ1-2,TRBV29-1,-,CSVEAGTSRYGYTF
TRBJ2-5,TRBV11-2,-,CASSLDGGEETQYF
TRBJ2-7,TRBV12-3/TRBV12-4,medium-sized,CASSLTAHYEQYF
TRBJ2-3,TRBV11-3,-,CASSGRTSGHTDTQYF
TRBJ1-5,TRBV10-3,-,CAISDGQNLNQPQHF
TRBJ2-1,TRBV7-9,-,CASSPLGQGVSEQFF
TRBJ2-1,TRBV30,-,CAWSVGLAGYNEQFF
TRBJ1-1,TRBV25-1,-,CASSDRGGTEAFF
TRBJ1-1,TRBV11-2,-,CASSPTAGGLRIEAFF
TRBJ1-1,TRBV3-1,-,CASSGLRGNTEAFF
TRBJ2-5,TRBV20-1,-,CSAQKGTETQYF
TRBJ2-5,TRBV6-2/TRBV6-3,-,CASSSLAVRETQYF
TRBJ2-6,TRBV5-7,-,CASSPVASGVSGTSGANVLTF
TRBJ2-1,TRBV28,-,CASSFRTSGRPWSSYNEQFF
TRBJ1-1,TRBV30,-,CAWNIEMGAFF
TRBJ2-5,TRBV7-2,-,CASSIGVALVTQYF
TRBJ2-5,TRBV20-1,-,CSASGGSAQETQYF
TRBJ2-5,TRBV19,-,CASSLGLAGFLETQYF
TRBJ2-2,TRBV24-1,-,CATSDPGQGANTGELFF
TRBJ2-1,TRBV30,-,CAWTSGGGNEQFF
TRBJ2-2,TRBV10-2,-,CASRGEAGTAGGELFF
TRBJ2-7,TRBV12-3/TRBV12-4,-,CASSPSRRQGSEQYF